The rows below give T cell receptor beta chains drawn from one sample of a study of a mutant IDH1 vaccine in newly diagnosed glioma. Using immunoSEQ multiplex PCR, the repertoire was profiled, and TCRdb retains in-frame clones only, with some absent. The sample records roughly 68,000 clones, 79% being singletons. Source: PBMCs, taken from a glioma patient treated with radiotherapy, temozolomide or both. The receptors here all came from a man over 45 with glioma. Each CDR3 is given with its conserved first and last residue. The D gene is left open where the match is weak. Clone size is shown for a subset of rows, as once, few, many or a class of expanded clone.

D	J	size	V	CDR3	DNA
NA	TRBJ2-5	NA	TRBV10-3	CATRDRPQETQYF	TGTGCCACCCGGGACCGACCTCAAGAGACCCAGTACTTC
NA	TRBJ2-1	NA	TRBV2	CAIFGGRNEQFF	TGTGCCATCTTCGGGGGTCGGAATGAGCAGTTCTTC
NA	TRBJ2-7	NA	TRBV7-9	CASSFRSAHEQYF	TGTGCCAGCAGCTTCAGATCTGCCCACGAGCAGTACTTC
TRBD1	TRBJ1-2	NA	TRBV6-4	CASSDSGTGGRGYTF	TGTGCCAGCAGTGACTCGGGGACAGGGGGCCGTGGCTACACCTTC
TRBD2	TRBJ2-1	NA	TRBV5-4	CASSTGPLAGEQFF	TGTGCCAGCAGCACCGGGCCACTAGCGGGGGAGCAGTTCTTC
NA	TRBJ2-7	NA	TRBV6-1	CASRTGSYEQYF	TGTGCCAGCAGGACCGGCAGCTACGAGCAGTACTTC
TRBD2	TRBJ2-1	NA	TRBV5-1	CASSLGKAGGRYNEQFF	TGCGCCAGCAGCTTGGGAAAGGCGGGGGGGCGGTACAATGAGCAGTTCTTC
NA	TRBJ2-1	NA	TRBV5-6	CASSLVGVSYNEQFF	TGTGCCAGCAGCTTGGTCGGGGTCTCCTACAATGAGCAGTTCTTC
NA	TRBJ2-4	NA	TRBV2	CASSGLADSWAKNIQYF	TGTGCCAGCAGTGGCCTAGCCGATAGTTGGGCCAAAAACATTCAGTACTTC
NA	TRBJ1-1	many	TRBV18	CASSPPAIHTEAFF	TGTGCCAGCTCACCCCCCGCCATACACACTGAAGCTTTCTTT
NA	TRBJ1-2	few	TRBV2	CASREGSNYGYTF	TGTGCCAGCAGGGAAGGGAGTAACTATGGCTACACCTTC
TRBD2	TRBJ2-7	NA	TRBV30	CAWRKLAGALTSLRAQYF	TGTGCCTGGAGGAAACTAGCGGGGGCCCTAACGTCCCTACGAGCGCAGTACTTC
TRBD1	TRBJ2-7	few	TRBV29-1	CSGQGAGGSYEQYF	TGCAGCGGACAGGGGGCGGGAGGCTCCTACGAGCAGTACTTC
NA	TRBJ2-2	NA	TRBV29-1	CSVEERGTRNTGELFF	TGCAGCGTTGAAGAGCGCGGGACACGAAACACCGGGGAGCTGTTTTTT
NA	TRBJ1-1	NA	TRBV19	CASSIGERGNTEAFF	TGTGCCAGTAGTATAGGGGAGAGGGGGAACACTGAAGCTTTCTTT
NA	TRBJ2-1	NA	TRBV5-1	CASSETGQGYEQFF	TGCGCCAGCAGCGAAACAGGGCAAGGGTATGAGCAGTTCTTC
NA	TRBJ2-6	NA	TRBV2	CASRTTGRTAGANVLTF	TGTGCCAGCAGAACCACAGGGAGAACTGCTGGGGCCAACGTCCTGACTTTC
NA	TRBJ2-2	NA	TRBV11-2	CASSVMAGNTGELFF	TGTGCCAGCAGCGTAATGGCAGGGAACACCGGGGAGCTGTTTTTT
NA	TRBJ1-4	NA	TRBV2	CASSEADLATNEKLFF	TGTGCCAGCAGTGAAGCGGATCTGGCAACTAATGAAAAACTGTTTTTT
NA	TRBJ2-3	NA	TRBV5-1	CASSLVAGPSTDTQYF	TGCGCCAGCAGCTTGGTGGCAGGGCCAAGCACAGATACGCAGTATTTT
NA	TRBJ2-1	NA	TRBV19	CASSLYYNEQFF	TGTGCCAGTAGCCTATACTACAATGAGCAGTTCTTC
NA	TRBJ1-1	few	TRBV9	CASSQDRNTEAFF	TGTGCCAGCAGCCAAGACAGGAACACTGAAGCTTTCTTT
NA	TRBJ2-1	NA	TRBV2	CASHSTGNNEQFF	TGTGCCAGCCATTCGACAGGTAACAATGAGCAGTTCTTC
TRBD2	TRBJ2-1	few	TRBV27	CASSLRGDNEQFF	TGTGCCAGCAGTTTACGGGGGGACAATGAGCAGTTCTTC
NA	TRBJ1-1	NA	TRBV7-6	CASSPGLRFEAFF	TGTGCCAGCAGCCCAGGACTGCGATTTGAAGCTTTCTTT
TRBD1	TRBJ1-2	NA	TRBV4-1	CASSQDRQGRSGYTF	TGCGCCAGCAGCCAAGATCGACAGGGGAGGAGCGGCTACACCTTC
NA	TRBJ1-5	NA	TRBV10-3	CAISEGQGGQPQHF	TGTGCCATCAGTGAAGGTCAGGGCGGTCAGCCCCAGCATTTT
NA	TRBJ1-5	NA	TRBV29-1	CSVASGGNQPQHF	TGCAGCGTCGCCTCTGGAGGCAATCAGCCCCAGCATTTT
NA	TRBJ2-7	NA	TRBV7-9	CASSLEFHEQYF	TGTGCCAGCAGCTTAGAGTTTCACGAGCAGTACTTC